The sequence of this TCR beta chain was determined in a study of shared clonotypes between healthy human individuals. Study findings and constraints: The sampled material consisted only of blood, and tissue repertoires are likely to differ.

Among the donors, all were Caucasian adults who lived in Nashville, Tennessee. The authors divided CD4+ cells into CD45RA+ naive and CD45RA-negative memory subsets. In regard to this clone: The antigen is not known. The same CDR3 arises from other DNA sequences in this sample as well.

The CDR3 extends over 13 amino acids. Germline-derived CDR1 and CDR2 are MNHEY and SVGAGI. The trim removed 5 bases at V and 8 bases at J, leaving 4 bases unmatched. Several immunoSEQ plates held equal portions of the genomic DNA taken from each subset. Profiling relied on immunoSEQ multiplex PCR, and the TCRdb table lists in-frame clones only, not all of them. The profile shows 2,500,000 or so clones, 85% to 95% of them singletons. This receptor was identified in a man aged 18 to 35 in good health. Some clones in this sample may be carry-over from other donors' samples. Sample: naive CD4+ T cells from PBMCs. As to subset: CD45RA+ positively selected. The rearrangement joins TRBV6-5 to TRBJ1-2; 11 nucleotides line up with TRBD1. The CDR3 loop reads CASSGQGARGYTF. DNA for the CDR3: TGTGCCAGCAGTGGACAGGGGGCCCGAGGCTACACCTTC.